This is a list of T cell receptor beta chains from one sample in a study of blood T cell repertoires in COVID-19. The protocol was immunoSEQ multiplex PCR, while the TCRdb copy is restricted to in-frame clones and leaves out a portion. This table holds hundreds of thousands of clones, approximately 87% found once. Sequencing used peripheral blood. These TCRs come from a woman in her forties or fifties with COVID-19, enrolled during active disease. Each CDR3 is given with its conserved first and last residue. D genes are given only for firm matches. Not every row has a clone size; where given, it reads once, few, many or a size class.

D	V	J	size	DNA	CDR3
TRBD2	TRBV5-1	TRBJ2-1	once	TGCGCCAGCAGCTTGCGGGGACTAGCGGGAGCCTCCTACAATGAGCAGTTCTTC	CASSLRGLAGASYNEQFF
NA	TRBV27	TRBJ2-1	NA	TGTGCCAGCAGCCGCTACAATGAGCAGTTCTTC	CASSRYNEQFF
NA	TRBV19	TRBJ1-5	NA	TGTGCCAGTAGTGGACAGCCCAATCAGCCCCAGCATTTT	CASSGQPNQPQHF
NA	TRBV2	TRBJ1-1	once	TGTGCCAGCAGGGACACAGGGTCGAGCACTGAAGCTTTCTTT	CASRDTGSSTEAFF
TRBD1	TRBV7-2	TRBJ2-5	NA	TGTGCCAGCAGTTCGGGACAGGGGTTAAAGACCCAGTACTTC	CASSSGQGLKTQYF
NA	TRBV14	TRBJ2-7	NA	TGTGCCAGCAGCCAAGATGGGCCAGTGGGTAACGAGCAGTACTTC	CASSQDGPVGNEQYF
NA	TRBV11-2	TRBJ2-7	NA	TGTGCCAGCAGCTTAGTTCAACAAGTCTCCTACGAGCAGTACTTC	CASSLVQQVSYEQYF
TRBD1	TRBV28	TRBJ2-1	NA	TGTGCCAGCAGTTTAGCCGGGACAGGGTTTAGGGATGAGCAGTTCTTC	CASSLAGTGFRDEQFF
TRBD2	TRBV4-1	TRBJ2-5	NA	TGCGCCAGCAGCCAAGAAAAAGCGGGAGTGGGAGAGACCCAGTACTTC	CASSQEKAGVGETQYF
NA	TRBV3-1/TRBV3-2	TRBJ1-2	NA	TGTGCCAGCAGCCAATCAGGGTCTCGAATAACCTATGGCTACACCTTC	CASSQSGSRITYGYTF
NA	TRBV5-8	TRBJ1-4	NA	TGTGCCAGCAGCCGTGTCTCCGGGGGGTTTCAGAATGAAAAACTGTTTTTT	CASSRVSGGFQNEKLFF
TRBD2	TRBV10-3	TRBJ2-7	NA	TGTGCCATCAGTGAAAGGCTAGCGGGAGGGCCTCAGGGGGAGCAGTACTTC	CAISERLAGGPQGEQYF
NA	TRBV20-1	TRBJ2-1	NA	TGCAGTGCTAGACTAGCGAATGAGCAGTTCTTC	CSARLANEQFF
NA	TRBV30	TRBJ1-2	once	TGTGCCTGGAGTTCACAACGACAGGCTAACTATGGCTACACCTTC	CAWSSQRQANYGYTF
TRBD1	TRBV12-3/TRBV12-4	TRBJ1-2	NA	TGTGCCAGCAGGAAACGGACAGGGGGATTTACCTTC	CASRKRTGGFTF
NA	TRBV14	TRBJ2-1	NA	TGTGCCAGCAGCCCCGCGCCCTCGGTTGAGCAGTTCTTC	CASSPAPSVEQFF
TRBD2	TRBV7-9	TRBJ2-5	once	TGTGCCAGCAGCTTAACCCTGGGACTAGCGGGAGTTGGGGAGACCCAGTACTTC	CASSLTLGLAGVGETQYF
TRBD2	TRBV5-6	TRBJ2-2	NA	TGTGCCAGCAGCTTACTAGCGGGAGTTCGCACCGGGGAGCTGTTTTTT	CASSLLAGVRTGELFF
TRBD1	TRBV6-6	TRBJ1-2	NA	TGTGCCAGCAGTCCACTCATGGGACAGGGGACTGATTCCAACTATGGCTACACCTTC	CASSPLMGQGTDSNYGYTF
NA	TRBV7-9	TRBJ2-5	NA	TGTGCCAGCAGCTCTCAGGAGGCGGGTCTCCAAGAGACCCAGTACTTC	CASSSQEAGLQETQYF
TRBD2	TRBV6-5	TRBJ2-5	NA	TGTGCCAGCAGCGGAAGCGGGAGGGCCCAAGAGACCCAGTACTTC	CASSGSGRAQETQYF
TRBD2	TRBV5-1	TRBJ2-2	NA	TGCGCCAGCCGAGGGACTAGCGGGAACACCGGGGAGCTGTTTTTT	CASRGTSGNTGELFF
NA	TRBV14	TRBJ1-5	NA	TGTGCCAGCAGCCAAGATGTGGTTAATAGGGTTGGACAGAATTATAGCAATCAGCCCCAGCATTTT	CASSQDVVNRVGQNYSNQPQHF
TRBD1	TRBV19	TRBJ2-7	NA	TGTGCCAGTAGTTTGGACAGGGAGCAGTACTTC	CASSLDREQYF
TRBD1	TRBV15	TRBJ2-7	NA	TGTGCCACCAGCAGAGACAGGGGGCAAACCTACGAGCAGTACTTC	CATSRDRGQTYEQYF
TRBD2	TRBV13	TRBJ2-7	NA	TGTGCCAGCAGCAAACTAGCGGGAGAAATCGAGCAGTACTTC	CASSKLAGEIEQYF
TRBD2	TRBV2	TRBJ2-7	NA	TGTGCCAGCAGATGGACTAGCGGAAGCTCCTACGAGCAGTACTTC	CASRWTSGSSYEQYF
TRBD1	TRBV5-6	TRBJ2-1	NA	TGTGCCAGCAGCTCCGGGACAGGGTGGAGCAATGAGCAGTTCTTC	CASSSGTGWSNEQFF
NA	TRBV19	TRBJ1-1	NA	TGTGCCAGTAGTATTCCGCCCCTTGGGCACACTGAAGCTTTCTTT	CASSIPPLGHTEAFF
TRBD1	TRBV18	TRBJ1-2	NA	TGTGCCAGCTCAGCGACAGGGTCTGATGGCTACACCTTC	CASSATGSDGYTF
TRBD1	TRBV13	TRBJ1-2	few	TGTGCCAGCAGCTTGGTCGGGACAGGGAAGGACTATGGCTACACCTTC	CASSLVGTGKDYGYTF